This passage covers 7 T cell receptor beta chains from one sample sequenced in a study of T cells in Graves' hyperthyroidism and ophthalmopathy. It was RNA transcripts that yielded the amplified TCR beta CDR3 regions. A set of HTBI primers served as the primers for a first-round RT-PCR of the TCR CDR3. Each CDR3 protein is one row after TCRdb ran MiXCR on the multiplex PCR reads. The repertoire holds hundreds of thousands of distinct CDR3 sequences, with about a sixth as singletons. Sequenced sample: blood. These receptors were collected from a young woman with Graves' hyperthyroidism.

This clonotype was detected only a few times. The chain combines TRBV6-1 with TRBJ2-1, with no clear D. Trimming removed 5 bases at V and 4 bases at J, with 9 bases between. The CDR3 is made up of 13 amino acids. Germline CDR1 reads MNHNS; CDR2 reads SASEGT. CDR3 nucleotide sequence: TGTGCCAGCAGTTACGGACCTTACAATGAGCAGTTCTTC. It translates to CASSYGPYNEQFF.

This clonotype was counted only a few times. V is TRBV6-1 and J is TRBJ1-1, with D unresolved. This CDR3 is built from 11 residues. The V end was cut by 3 bases, the J end by 8 bases, with 7 bases between. Germline values: CDR1 MNHNS, CDR2 SASEGT. CDR3 DNA: TGTGCCAGCAGTGATGAACTCGAAGCTTTCTTT. Translated, it gives CASSDELEAFF.

This clonotype was seen a few times. The J gene is TRBJ2-7, the V gene TRBV27, with 10 nucleotides matching TRBD2. Trimming cost V 2 bases and J 4 bases; bases outside gene matches: 8. CDR3 length equals 16 residues. Germline loops: CDR1 MNHEY, CDR2 SMNVEV (reference sequence). The CDR3, as DNA: TGTGCCAGCAGTTTAAGGCCTAGCGGGGGACCTTACGAGCAGTACTTC. This translates into CASSLRPSGGPYEQYF.

This clonotype was seen ten or more times. This sequence joins TRBV4-1 and TRBJ1-1; no definite D call. V was shortened by 0 bases and J by 4 bases, with 9 bases between the two germline ends. CDR1 is MGHRA, CDR2 YSYEKL, per germline. This CDR3 has 14 residues. CDR3 sequence reads: CASSQELTGTEAFF. CDR3 nucleotides: TGCGCCAGCAGCCAAGAACTGACGGGCACTGAAGCTTTCTTT.

The rearrangement joins TRBV2 to TRBJ1-5, with 9 bases lining up with TRBD1. The length of the CDR3 is 19 residues. V shed 4 bases and J 3 bases; nucleotides not matched to a gene: 16. Germline assignment: CDR1 SNHLY and CDR2 FYNNEI. CDR3: CASSGRQGVSGNNNQPQHF. CDR3 coding DNA: TGTGCCAGCAGTGGCCGACAGGGGGTTTCGGGGAATAACAATCAGCCCCAGCATTTT.

This clonotype was recorded at least ten times. The V call is TRBV12-5, the J call TRBJ1-5, with D unresolved. In germline, CDR1 is LGHNT, CDR2 FRNRAP. The CDR3 covers 13 residues. The ends were cut back, 3 bases at V and 4 bases at J, with 7 bases in the middle. CDR3: CASGFEKNQPQHF. The CDR3 coding sequence is TGTGCTAGTGGTTTCGAAAAGAATCAGCCCCAGCATTTT.

The genes are TRBV27 and TRBJ2-7; possibly TRBD2 for D (6 bases). Germline CDR1 reads MNHEY; CDR2 reads SMNVEV (reference sequence). The CDR3 extends over 12 amino acids. Trimming cost V 5 bases and J 10 bases, with 15 bases left between them. The CDR3 coding sequence is TGTGCCAGCAGTGCCCGGGACTCGAGTCAGTACTTC. This encodes CASSARDSSQYF.